A single sample gave rise to the 31 T cell receptor beta chains below, sequenced in a study of T cells in Graves' hyperthyroidism and ophthalmopathy. Using RNA transcripts as the source, TCR beta CDR3 regions were amplified. HTBI primers were used for first-round RT-PCR of the TCR CDR3. One entry per CDR3 protein, called by TCRdb with MiXCR from the multiplex PCR reads. The sample holds fewer than 400,000 distinct CDR3 sequences, roughly 25% seen once. Sequencing was performed on blood. All receptors come from a middle-aged man with Graves' hyperthyroidism.

This clonotype has a count of ten or more. The chain uses TRBV3-1 and TRBJ2-3; no clear D. Germline V gives CDR1 LGHDT, CDR2 YNNKEL (reference sequence). The CDR3 spans 14 residues. V lost 2 bases to trimming and J lost 0 bases, with 6 bases between them. CDR3 bases: TGTGCCAGCAGCCAACGACCGAGCACAGATACGCAGTATTTT. It is translated as CASSQRPSTDTQYF.

This chain connects TRBV19 to TRBJ2-5, with D hard to call. Germline V gene sequence: CDR1 LNHDA, CDR2 SQIVND (reference sequence). The V gene lost 3 bases and the J gene lost 5 bases, with 10 bases spanning the gap. The CDR3 spans 13 residues. The CDR3 is CASSMSAGETQYF. The CDR3 DNA reads as TGTGCCAGTAGTATGTCAGCTGGGGAGACCCAGTACTTC.

This clonotype has at least ten counts. This chain connects TRBV6-1 to TRBJ1-5, with D perhaps TRBD1 (6 bases). The germline V and J ends were trimmed by 0 bases and 6 bases, with 18 bases remaining between them. From germline, CDR1 is MNHNS and CDR2 SASEGT. The CDR3 consists of 17 residues. In nucleotides, the CDR3 is TGTGCCAGCAGTGAAGCAATAAACAGGGTTTTTGGTCAGCCCCAGCATTTT. This sequence encodes CASSEAINRVFGQPQHF.

This clonotype was found a few times. This chain uses TRBV27 with TRBJ2-1; 8 bases align to TRBD2. This CDR3 contains 13 residues. The trim removed 7 bases at V and 9 bases at J, leaving 8 bases unmatched. CDR1 MNHEY and CDR2 SMNVEV come from the germline V gene (reference sequence). CDR3 DNA sequence: TGTGCCAGCACCGAACGGGGGGGTCTTGAGCAGTTCTTC. This sequence encodes CASTERGGLEQFF.

This clonotype was seen at least ten times. This rearrangement joins TRBV30 to TRBJ2-5; 9 bases are shared with TRBD1. The germline CDR1 and CDR2 sequences are GTSNPN and SVGIG (reference sequence). The CDR3 extends over 13 amino acids. Trimming cost V 3 bases and J 5 bases; bases outside gene matches: 4. The CDR3 is CAWRGDREETQYF. In DNA, the CDR3 is TGTGCCTGGAGAGGGGACAGGGAGGAGACCCAGTACTTC.

The chain recombines TRBV27 with TRBJ2-1, with 10 bases identical to TRBD2. This CDR3 is 16 amino acids long. V trimming: 5 bases; J trimming: 7 bases; junction bases outside the gene matches: 11. Germline-derived CDR1 and CDR2 are MNHEY and SMNVEV (reference sequence). In DNA, the CDR3 is TGTGCCAGCAGTCCCCTCGGGATAGCGGGAGGAAATGAGCAGTTCTTC. Protein: CASSPLGIAGGNEQFF.

This clonotype was seen at least ten times. V gene TRBV18 combines with J gene TRBJ1-1; the D is unclear. This CDR3 comprises 11 residues. Trimming pared 3 bases from V and 4 bases from J, leaving 3 bases between. Per germline, CDR1 KGHSH and CDR2 LQKENI. CDR3 sequence: CASSPGTEAFF. CDR3 sequence (DNA): TGTGCCAGCTCACCCGGCACTGAAGCTTTCTTT.

V usage is TRBV5-1 and J usage is TRBJ2-5, with 9 bases lining up with TRBD1. Trimming cost V 3 bases and J 2 bases; bases outside gene matches: 2. The CDR3 is 14 residues long. The germline V gene has CDR1 SGHRS and CDR2 YFSETQ. The DNA of the CDR3 is TGCGCCAGCAGCTGGGACAGGGAACAAGAGACCCAGTACTTC. It translates to CASSWDREQETQYF. Complete variable domain (other parts from reference TRBV5-1 and TRBJ2-5): KAGVTQTPRYLIKTRGQQVTLSCSPISGHRSVSWYQQTPGQGLQFLFEYFSETQRNKGNFPGRFSGRQFSNSRSEMNVSTLELGDSALYLCASSWDREQETQYFGPGTRLLVL.

This clonotype has a count of ten or more. The gene calls are TRBV20-1 and TRBJ2-1; perhaps TRBD2 as D (6 bases). The germline V gene has CDR1 DFQATT and CDR2 SNEGSKA (reference sequence). The CDR3 length is 14 residues. Trimming stripped 0 bases from V and 6 bases from J, with 12 bases between. CDR3 loop: CSARDLISGNEQFF. The CDR3 bases are TGCAGTGCTAGAGATCTGATTAGCGGCAATGAGCAGTTCTTC.

CDR3 nucleotide sequence: TGTGCCACCGGCGAGGCCTCCTACAATGAGCAGTTCTTC. It codes for CATGEASYNEQFF. The rearrangement joins TRBV24-1 to TRBJ2-1; D gene ambiguous. The CDR3 runs to 13 residues. Per germline, CDR1 KGHDR and CDR2 SFDVKD. V lost 9 bases to trimming and J lost 0 bases, with 8 bases between them.

This clonotype was counted ten times or more. The junction does not match germline at one end; this may be a read error. The genes are TRBV11-3 and TRBJ2-5, with a possible D match to TRBD1 (6 bases). The CDR3 is 15 amino acids. The germline V gene has CDR1 SGHNT and CDR2 YENEEA. The CDR3 is CASSFPQGWQEAQYF. CDR3 in DNA: TGTGCCAGCAGCTTTCCCCAGGGGTGGCAAGAGGCCCAGTACTTC.

V and J are TRBV2 and TRBJ2-1; D remains unclear. V lost 6 bases, J lost 0 bases, and 9 bases lay in between. The germline gives CDR1 SNHLY, CDR2 FYNNEI. This CDR3 is 14 amino acids long. The CDR3 DNA follows: TGTGCCAGCAGCGAAAGGCCCTCCTACAATGAGCAGTTCTTC. Protein sequence: CASSERPSYNEQFF. The whole variable domain, remainder taken from reference TRBV2 and TRBJ2-1, is EPEVTQTPSHQVTQMGQEVILRCVPISNHLYFYWYRQILGQKVEFLVSFYNNEISEKSEIFDDQFSVERPDGSNFTLKIRSTKLEDSAMYFCASSERPSYNEQFFGPGTRLTVL.

In this sample, this clonotype turned up many times. The chain carries TRBV7-9 and TRBJ2-7; D unresolved. Trimming stripped 1 base from V and 5 bases from J, with 9 bases between. This CDR3 has 13 residues. In germline, CDR1 is SEHNR, CDR2 FQNEAQ (reference sequence). CDR3 coding DNA: TGTGCCAGCAGCTTAGGGCGATCGGACGAGCAGTACTTC. Its translation: CASSLGRSDEQYF.

The J gene is TRBJ2-4, the V gene TRBV9; no firm D call. The CDR3 is 13 amino acids. Germline lookup yields CDR1 SGDLS and CDR2 YYNGEE. The V and J ends lost 4 bases and 6 bases respectively, with 11 bases between them. The CDR3 region has the DNA TGTGCCAGCAGCCCCCCGGGCAGAAACATTCAGTACTTC. Translation gives CASSPPGRNIQYF. Supplemented by reference TRBV9 and TRBJ2-4, the full variable domain reads DSGVTQTPKHLITATGQRVTLRCSPRSGDLSVYWYQQSLDQGLQFLIQYYNGEERAKGNILERFSAQQFPDLHSELNLSSLELGDSALYFCASSPPGRNIQYFGAGTRLSVL.

The table lists this clonotype with a few counts. V and J are TRBV20-1 and TRBJ2-5, with a weak D call TRBD1 (6 bases). With 6 bases removed from V and 7 bases from J, the gap between germline ends came to 15 bases. Germline values: CDR1 DFQATT, CDR2 SNEGSKA (reference sequence). The CDR3 sequence is 12 residues long. The CDR3 DNA sequence: TGCAGTGCCACCCGGACAGAGCGGACCCAGTACTTC. Protein: CSATRTERTQYF.

A remark on this clonotype: Here the CDR3 omits its conserved ending phenylalanine or tryptophan, so a read error is the likely source. V and J are TRBV3-1 and TRBJ2-7, with D hard to call. The germline gives CDR1 LGHDT, CDR2 YNNKEL (reference sequence). The CDR3 is 14 residues long. Trimming left V 1 base short and J 1 base short, with 8 bases between. The CDR3 loop is CASSQGSGSYEQYL. The CDR3 coding sequence is TGTGCCAGCAGCCAAGGGTCGGGTTCCTACGAGCAGTACCTC.

Note on this clonotype: Being one base from a much bigger clone, this may be a read error. The chain recombines TRBV7-8 with TRBJ1-2, with D perhaps TRBD1 (5 bases). With 8 bases removed from V and 4 bases from J, the gap between germline ends came to 11 bases. This CDR3 is 12 amino acids long. The V gene's germline CDR1 is SGHVS and CDR2 FQNEAQ. The CDR3 is CASGALSYGYTF. CDR3 sequence (DNA): TGTGCCAGCGGGGCACTCAGCTATGGCTACACCTTC. The variable domain in full, completed from reference TRBV7-8 and TRBJ1-2, reads GAGVSQSPRYKVAKRGQDVALRCDPISGHVSLFWYQQALGQGPEFLTYFQNEAQLDKSGLPSDRFFAERPEGSVSTLKIQRTQQEDSAVYLCASGALSYGYTFGSGTRLTVV.

This clonotype was seen at least ten times. The rearrangement links TRBV3-1 to TRBJ1-4, with no clear D. CDR1 LGHDT and CDR2 YNNKEL come from the germline V gene (reference sequence). The CDR3 is made up of 12 amino acids. The V and J ends lost 4 bases and 11 bases respectively, with 11 bases between them. The CDR3 nucleotides are TGTGCCAGCAGCCTCACGGGTGGGAAACTGTTTTTT. The encoded protein is CASSLTGGKLFF.

The chain recombines TRBV7-2 with TRBJ2-2; D possibly corresponds to TRBD2 (5 bases). CDR1 and CDR2 (germline): SGHTA, FQGNSA. The V gene lost 1 base and the J gene lost 3 bases, with 18 bases spanning the gap. The CDR3 spans 18 residues. The CDR3 loop reads CASSLDLRVGAHTGELFF. The CDR3 region has the DNA TGTGCCAGCAGCTTAGATTTGAGGGTCGGAGCCCACACCGGGGAGCTGTTTTTT.

In regard to this clonotype: This may come from a read error, since a much larger clone is one base off. The chain has TRBV5-1 and TRBJ2-3; 9 bases map to TRBD2. The ends lost 1 base at V and 4 bases at J; junction bases unmatched: 10. The CDR3 is made up of 17 amino acids. Germline V gives CDR1 SGHRS, CDR2 YFSETQ. The CDR3 reads CASSLQGSGSVADTQYF. CDR3 DNA sequence: TGCGCCAGCAGCTTGCAGGGTAGCGGGAGTGTCGCAGATACGCAGTATTTT. Drawing the rest from reference TRBV5-1 and TRBJ2-3, the complete variable domain is KAGVTQTPRYLIKTRGQQVTLSCSPISGHRSVSWYQQTPGQGLQFLFEYFSETQRNKGNFPGRFSGRQFSNSRSEMNVSTLELGDSALYLCASSLQGSGSVADTQYFGPGTRLTVL.

This clonotype was seen many times. The rearrangement links TRBV11-2 to TRBJ2-3; D perhaps matches TRBD1 (6 bases). V lost 7 bases and J lost 0, with 20 bases in between. Germline CDR1 reads SGHAT; CDR2 reads FQNNGV. The CDR3 spans 17 residues. CDR3 sequence: CASTLRGWGGSTDTQYF. CDR3 bases: TGTGCCAGCACCCTTAGGGGGTGGGGCGGGAGCACAGATACGCAGTATTTT.

This clonotype was counted ten times or more. V is TRBV28 and J is TRBJ2-5; TRBD2 aligns across 12 bases. V lost 5 bases, J lost 5 bases, and 6 bases stayed unmatched. This CDR3 comprises 15 residues. Looked up from germline, CDR1 is MDHEN and CDR2 is SYDVKM. CDR3 in amino acids: CASSATSGSVETQYF. DNA for the CDR3: TGTGCCAGCAGTGCGACTAGCGGGAGCGTTGAGACCCAGTACTTC.

The chain has TRBV7-9 and TRBJ2-1; no firm D call. CDR1 SEHNR and CDR2 FQNEAQ come from the germline V gene (reference sequence). CDR3 length: 12 residues. Between the trimmed V and J ends, which lost 1 base and 6 bases, there was a span of 4 bases. CDR3 in DNA: TGTGCCAGCAGCTTAGAAGCCAATGAGCAGTTCTTC. Its protein product is CASSLEANEQFF.

This clonotype has just a few counts. This rearrangement joins TRBV28 to TRBJ1-5; D unresolved. The V end lost 7 bases, the J end lost 8 bases, and 9 bases lay between the germline ends. Germline loops: CDR1 MDHEN, CDR2 SYDVKM. CDR3 length equals 11 residues. The CDR3: CASKGKEPQHF. Written as DNA, the CDR3 is TGTGCCAGCAAGGGAAAGGAGCCCCAGCATTTT.

The chain is built from TRBV27 and TRBJ1-6, with a weak D call TRBD1 (6 bases). Trimming removed 7 bases from V and 10 bases from J, with 14 bases in between. There are 13 residues in the CDR3. Germline loops: CDR1 MNHEY, CDR2 SMNVEV (reference sequence). In DNA, the CDR3 is TGTGCCAGCATGGAGGACAGAGGGTCACCCCTCCACTTT. This sequence encodes CASMEDRGSPLHF.

This clonotype was seen a handful of times. The chain combines TRBV10-3 with TRBJ2-7, with a tentative D call TRBD2 (7 bases). The ends were cut back, 4 bases at V and 6 bases at J, with 16 bases in the middle. The germline gives CDR1 ENHRY, CDR2 SYGVKD. CDR3 size: 14 residues. The CDR3 loop reads CAISGGGAGGEQYF. The CDR3 bases are TGTGCCATCAGTGGGGGGGGCGCGGGCGGCGAGCAGTACTTC.

This chain connects TRBV30 to TRBJ1-2, with 9 bases identical to TRBD1. The CDR3 contains 12 residues. The V gene end was trimmed by 4 bases and the J gene end by 8 bases; junction bases not matched to a gene: 5. Germline CDR1 GTSNPN, CDR2 SVGIG (reference sequence). The CDR3 here is CAWNRGHQGYTF. The CDR3 DNA sequence: TGTGCCTGGAACAGGGGGCATCAGGGCTACACCTTC.

This clonotype has only one observation. A single base separates this from a much larger clone, so it may be a read error. The chain combines TRBV2 with TRBJ2-3; maybe TRBD2 (6 bases). The CDR3 is made up of 15 amino acids. Germline values: CDR1 SNHLY, CDR2 FYNNEI. Here the CDR3 DNA reads TGTGCCAGCAGTGCCTCTGGAGGGACCACAGATACGCGGTATTTT. Translated: CASSASGGTTDTRYF.

This clonotype has a count of ten or more. The V gene is TRBV6-2 or TRBV6-3, the J gene TRBJ2-7; no definite D call. V was clipped by 7 bases and J by 2 bases, with 9 bases between them. This CDR3 comprises 12 residues. Germline V gene data show CDR1 as MNHEY and CDR2 as SVGEGT. CDR3 sequence reads: CASMAKPYEQYF. The CDR3 DNA follows: TGTGCCAGCATGGCCAAGCCCTACGAGCAGTACTTC.

This clonotype was recorded a few times. The V call is TRBV7-2, the J call TRBJ1-1; D perhaps matches TRBD1 (6 bases). Germline values: CDR1 SGHTA, CDR2 FQGNSA. This CDR3 region has 12 residues. Trimming took off 5 bases at V and 10 bases at J, with 14 bases between the two ends. The chain's CDR3 is CASSPWGATAFF. DNA of the CDR3: TGTGCCAGCAGCCCTTGGGGGGCGACAGCTTTCTTT.

CDR3 bases: TGCAGTGCTAGAGATCAGAGAGTGTTTGATGAGCAGTTCTTC. It specifies CSARDQRVFDEQFF. The J gene is TRBJ2-1, the V gene TRBV20-1; D remains unclear. The V gene lost 0 bases and the J gene lost 8 bases, with 14 bases spanning the gap. CDR3 length: 14 amino acids. CDR1 and CDR2 from the germline V gene are DFQATT and SNEGSKA (reference sequence).